The 30 T cell receptor beta chains given below trace back to one sample, sequenced in a study of CXCR3-negative and CXCR3-positive naive CD8 T cells. The authors made the TRB cDNA libraries by 5' RACE using UMI labels. With the 5' RACE reads reprocessed, TCRdb shows one record per CDR3 protein and no DNA. The table lists roughly 110,000 distinct CDR3 sequences. No antigen is known for these receptors. Overall study findings and caveats: In CXCR3-positive naive cells, the TRB CDR3s were more hydrophobic than in CXCR3-negative naive cells.

The source material was naive CXCR3+ CD8+ T cells from blood. Subset defined: CD45RO-CCR7+CD27+CD95- naive CD8+ T cells expressing CXCR3 (TNR3+). All receptors come from a human donor in good health. Some clones in this sample may be carry-over from other donors' samples.

The chain couples TRBV2 to TRBJ2-3. The germline V gene encodes CDR1 SNHLY and CDR2 FYNNEI. The CDR3 contains 12 residues. The CDR3 sequence is CASRSKEDTQYF.

This rearrangement joins TRBV12-3 or TRBV12-4 to TRBJ2-7; TCRdb outputs TRBD1, but without DNA this stays unchecked. This CDR3 comprises 14 residues. This chain's CDR3 is CASSDPTDPYEQYF.

The V and J genes are TRBV20-1 and TRBJ2-7; TCRdb calls TRBD2, which cannot be checked without DNA. Germline-derived CDR1 and CDR2 are DFQATT and SNEGSKA (reference sequence). This CDR3 is 14 amino acids long. CDR3 in amino acids: CSAFTGGPPYEQYF.

The V call is TRBV4-3, the J call TRBJ1-2; TCRdb names TRBD1, which stays unverified in the absence of DNA. Germline V gene data show CDR1 as LGHNA and CDR2 as YSLEER. The CDR3 extends over 16 amino acids. The CDR3 reads CASSQAPQGAPYGYTF.

J is TRBJ2-7 and V is TRBV27; the D call from TCRdb, TRBD1, cannot be confirmed without DNA. The germline CDR1 and CDR2 sequences are MNHEY and SMNVEV (reference sequence). This CDR3 region has 13 residues. CDR3: CASRGQVAYEQYF.

This chain links TRBV11-2 with TRBJ1-2; TCRdb lists TRBD1, though no DNA is available to test this call. The CDR3 spans 14 residues. Germline values: CDR1 SGHAT, CDR2 FQNNGV. The CDR3 loop is CASSFLGTAEGYTF. Drawing the rest from reference TRBV11-2 and TRBJ1-2, the complete variable domain is EAGVAQSPRYKIIEKRQSVAFWCNPISGHATLYWYQQILGQGPKLLIQFQNNGVVDDSQLPKDRFSAERLKGVDSTLKIQPAKLEDSAVYLCASSFLGTAEGYTFGSGTRLTVV.

This sequence joins TRBV7-8 and TRBJ2-7; the D gene TCRdb calls, TRBD2, cannot be checked with no DNA. The CDR3 has 15 residues. Germline CDR1 is SGHVS and CDR2 is FQNEAQ. The CDR3 here is CASSLDPGLSDEQYF.

The chain carries TRBV28 and TRBJ2-2; TCRdb calls TRBD1, which cannot be checked without DNA. Germline loops: CDR1 MDHEN, CDR2 SYDVKM. The CDR3 loop spans 14 amino acids. The CDR3 sequence is CASRRQGRAGELFF.

The rearrangement uses TRBV20-1 and TRBJ2-3; the TCRdb call, TRBD1, lacks DNA for checking. Germline lookup yields CDR1 DFQATT and CDR2 SNEGSKA (reference sequence). The CDR3 is made up of 16 amino acids. Here the CDR3 reads CSARLGTGFLTDTQYF.

The rearrangement joins TRBV23-1 to TRBJ1-5. TRBV23-1 is an ORF, with its function uncertain. The CDR3 extends over 18 amino acids. The chain's CDR3 is CASSHQGPLLDSNQPQHF.

The genes are TRBV12-3 or TRBV12-4 and TRBJ2-1. The CDR3 loop spans 15 amino acids. Here the CDR3 reads CASRPMDHRNNEQFF.

The chain links TRBV19 to TRBJ1-1. The CDR3 is 12 residues long. Germline V CDR1 and CDR2: LNHDA, SQIVND (reference sequence). This CDR3 reads CASSRGRPEAFF. Using reference TRBV19 and TRBJ1-1 for the parts outside the CDR3, the full variable domain is DGGITQSPKYLFRKEGQNVTLSCEQNLNHDAMYWYRQDPGQGLRLIYYSQIVNDFQKGDIAEGYSVSREKKESFPLTVTSAQKNPTAFYLCASSRGRPEAFFGQGTRLTVV.

This chain joins TRBV29-1 and TRBJ1-2; checking the TCRdb D call of TRBD1 is not possible without DNA. The CDR3 has 15 amino acids. The germline V gene has CDR1 SQVTM and CDR2 ANQGSEA. CDR3 sequence reads: CSVDDGTANNYGYTF.

V usage is TRBV29-1 and J usage is TRBJ2-3. The germline V gene has CDR1 SQVTM and CDR2 ANQGSEA. The CDR3 length is 14 residues. The CDR3 sequence: CSVDSGSSTDTQYF.

The V and J genes are TRBV28 and TRBJ1-5. Germline CDR1 reads MDHEN; CDR2 reads SYDVKM. The CDR3 runs 15 residues. CDR3 sequence reads: CASSLSAEGNQPQHF.

The J gene is TRBJ2-7, the V gene TRBV20-1. This CDR3 region has 13 residues. CDR1 and CDR2 (germline): DFQATT, SNEGSKA (reference sequence). The CDR3 loop is CSARAPGAYEQYF.

The rearrangement links TRBV7-3 to TRBJ2-2; there is no DNA to check the TCRdb D call of TRBD1. The germline V gene encodes CDR1 SGHTA and CDR2 FQGTGA. The CDR3 loop spans 13 amino acids. The CDR3 spells CASSLGGLGELFF.

The rearrangement joins TRBV7-9 to TRBJ2-2; without DNA, the TCRdb call of TRBD1 cannot be checked. Germline CDR1 SEHNR, CDR2 FQNEAQ (reference sequence). This CDR3 has 15 residues. This CDR3 reads CASSETGRDTGELFF.

The chain has TRBV7-9 and TRBJ2-3. Germline V gives CDR1 SEHNR, CDR2 FQNEAQ (reference sequence). The CDR3 is 14 amino acids. CDR3: CASSSTTFTDTQYF.

The chain couples TRBV29-1 to TRBJ2-7; the D call of TRBD2 rests on TCRdb alone, since no DNA is present to check it. The germline CDR1 and CDR2 sequences are SQVTM and ANQGSEA. The CDR3 length is 15 residues. CDR3 region: CSVEGLGTSSREQYF.

The rearrangement uses TRBV7-9 and TRBJ2-1; checking the TCRdb D call of TRBD2 is not possible without DNA. Germline V gene sequence: CDR1 SEHNR, CDR2 FQNEAQ (reference sequence). The CDR3 runs 14 residues. CDR3: CASSLGGNRNEQFF.

This CDR3 reads CASSPRALTEAFF. The V call is TRBV5-5, the J call TRBJ1-1. The germline gives CDR1 SGHKS, CDR2 YYEKEE (reference sequence). CDR3 length: 13 residues.

The rearrangement links TRBV7-9 to TRBJ2-5; there is no DNA to check the TCRdb D call of TRBD2. CDR3 length equals 13 residues. CDR1 and CDR2 (germline): SEHNR, FQNEAQ (reference sequence). CDR3 sequence: CASSTREWETQYF.

The V call is TRBV6-2 or TRBV6-3, the J call TRBJ2-7; the D call from TCRdb, TRBD1, cannot be confirmed without DNA. Germline V gene lookup returns CDR1 MNHEY and CDR2 SVGEGT. The CDR3 runs to 12 residues. CDR3 sequence reads: CASETGSYEQYF.

The genes are TRBV29-1 and TRBJ2-5; TCRdb returns TRBD1, unconfirmable since there is no DNA. The germline CDR1 and CDR2 sequences are SQVTM and ANQGSEA. This CDR3 contains 14 residues. CDR3 sequence reads: CSVEEAGRGATQYF. The whole variable domain, filled in from reference TRBV29-1 and TRBJ2-5, reads SAVISQKPSRDICQRGTSLTIQCQVDSQVTMMFWYRQQPGQSLTLIATANQGSEATYESGFVIDKFPISRPNLTFSTLTVSNMSPEDSSIYLCSVEEAGRGATQYFGPGTRLLVL.

This chain connects TRBV7-8 to TRBJ2-7; the D call from TCRdb, TRBD1, cannot be confirmed without DNA. The length of the CDR3 is 15 residues. Germline V CDR1 and CDR2: SGHVS, FQNEAQ. The CDR3 sequence is CASRPAPGESYEQYF.

The rearrangement joins TRBV10-1 to TRBJ2-7. Germline V gene data show CDR1 as WNHNN and CDR2 as SYGVQD (reference sequence). The CDR3 contains 14 residues. CDR3 sequence: CASSEWTAQYEQYF.

V is TRBV6-5 and J is TRBJ2-7; without DNA, the TCRdb call of TRBD2 cannot be checked. The CDR3 is 15 amino acids. Germline lookup yields CDR1 MNHEY and CDR2 SVGAGI. CDR3 region: CASSYSTGPDYEQYF.

J is TRBJ2-7 and V is TRBV15. The CDR3 is made up of 17 amino acids. CDR1 is LNHNV and CDR2 is YYDKDF in the germline V gene (reference sequence). CDR3 residues: CATSRDSFAARSYEQYF.

The chain has TRBV12-3 or TRBV12-4 and TRBJ2-1. This CDR3 is built from 11 residues. The CDR3 is CASSSALEQFF.